This is a list of T cell receptor beta chains from one sample in a study of blood T cell repertoires in COVID-19. The table came from immunoSEQ multiplex PCR; TCRdb's copy has only in-frame clones and leaves some out. The sample shows 50,000 to 70,000 clones, roughly two thirds of them seen only once. Sequenced material: PBMCs or T cells enriched from blood (not recorded which). These receptors were obtained from a woman aged 60-75 years who had been exposed to COVID-19. CDR3s include the opening cysteine and the closing phenylalanine or tryptophan. A D gene is named only where the DNA matches it firmly. Size tells how often a clone was seen (once, few, many) or the class of an expanded clone, and some rows leave it out.

CDR3nt	CDR3aa	v_gene	j_gene	abundance	d_gene
TGTGCCAGCAAGCGGCGGGACACTGAAGCTTTCTTT	CASKRRDTEAFF	TRBV6-5	TRBJ1-1	NA	NA
TGTGCCAGCAGTTCCTTCGGTTTAGCGGGAGGACTAAGCTCCTACAATGAGCAGTTCTTC	CASSSFGLAGGLSSYNEQFF	TRBV28	TRBJ2-1	once	TRBD2
TGTGCCAGCAGCTTAGGACAGGAAGGGAGAGCTGAAGCTTTCTTT	CASSLGQEGRAEAFF	TRBV11-2	TRBJ1-1	many	NA
TGCAGTGCTAGTGGACAGGGAAACACCATATATTTT	CSASGQGNTIYF	TRBV20-1	TRBJ1-3	NA	NA
TGTGCCAGCAGAAGAGAAGTCCCGAAAGAGACCCAGTACTTC	CASRREVPKETQYF	TRBV7-9	TRBJ2-5	NA	NA
TGTGCAAGTCGCTTCAGCGGGGGGCAGTTCTTC	CASRFSGGQFF	TRBV12-2	TRBJ2-1	NA	NA
TGTGCCAGCAGTTACGGGGGGGGACACCATAATTCACCCCTCCACTTT	CASSYGGGHHNSPLHF	TRBV6-5	TRBJ1-6	NA	NA
TGTGCCGGGGGGGGGCCGCAGGGCCCGGCAGGTCAGCCCCAGCATTTT	CAGGGPQGPAGQPQHF	TRBV19	TRBJ1-5	once	NA
TGTGCCAGCAGTGAAACAGGATCTTCCAATTCACCCCTCCACTTT	CASSETGSSNSPLHF	TRBV6-4	TRBJ1-6	NA	NA
TGTGCCAGCCGGGACACAAACACCGGGGAGCTGTTTTTT	CASRDTNTGELFF	TRBV28	TRBJ2-2	NA	NA
TGCGCCAGCAGCCAAGATCTAGCGGGAACCGGGAAAGGTGAGCAGTTCTTC	CASSQDLAGTGKGEQFF	TRBV4-3	TRBJ2-1	NA	TRBD2
TGTGCCAGCAGCTCGACAGGGCTTAACTATGGCTACACCTTC	CASSSTGLNYGYTF	TRBV5-4	TRBJ1-2	NA	TRBD1
TGTGCTCGGGGGGGCTGGGGGAACACTGAAGCTTTCTTT	CARGGWGNTEAFF	TRBV30	TRBJ1-1	NA	NA
TGTGCCAGCAGCTACCCTAGGGGCAATGAGCAGTTCTTC	CASSYPRGNEQFF	TRBV5-4	TRBJ2-1	NA	NA
TGTGCCAGCAGTCTCAATCGGAACTATGGCTACACCTTC	CASSLNRNYGYTF	TRBV28	TRBJ1-2	NA	NA
TGTGCCAGCGGGCCCTCAGGGGGAAACGATCAGCCCCAGCATTTT	CASGPSGGNDQPQHF	TRBV2	TRBJ1-5	NA	TRBD1
TGTGCCAGCTCACAAGGGGGTAATTCACCCCTCCACTTT	CASSQGGNSPLHF	TRBV18	TRBJ1-6	few	NA
TGTGCCTGGAGTGTATATACAGGGGGGACCCAGTACTTC	CAWSVYTGGTQYF	TRBV30	TRBJ2-5	few	TRBD1
TGTGCCAGCAGCTTGGGGGGCAGTTACCTCTCCTACGAGCAGTACTTC	CASSLGGSYLSYEQYF	TRBV5-4	TRBJ2-7	NA	NA
TGTGCCAGTAGTATAGCGGGCAGGGGGCGAGAGACCCAGTACTTC	CASSIAGRGRETQYF	TRBV19	TRBJ2-5	NA	TRBD1
TGTGCCAGCAGATCCCCCCGGGGGGCCCGGCTAGGAGAGCAGTACTTC	CASRSPRGARLGEQYF	TRBV5-6	TRBJ2-7	NA	NA
TGTGCCGTTGACAGGGAGAACACTGAAGCTTTCTTT	CAVDRENTEAFF	TRBV30	TRBJ1-1	few	TRBD1